A selection of T cell receptor beta chains follows, all from one sample in a study of T cell responses to AZD1222 COVID-19 vaccine. Using immunoSEQ multiplex PCR, the repertoire was profiled, and TCRdb retains in-frame clones only, with some absent. The table includes approximately 170,000 clones, around 87% detected once. The sample here was peripheral blood, taken on day 0 of AZD1222 vaccination. All receptors come from an adult in good health. The CDR3 runs from the conserved cysteine through the conserved F or W.

V gene: TRBV24-1
CDR3 length: 14
J gene: TRBJ1-2
CDR3 protein: CATSDPTGIYGYTF

V gene: TRBV18
CDR3 length: 16
J gene: TRBJ2-5
CDR3 protein: CASSPRNGGAQETQYF

V gene: TRBV9
CDR3 length: 16
J gene: TRBJ2-3
CDR3 protein: CASSPTAGADTDTQYF

V gene: TRBV9
CDR3 length: 14
J gene: TRBJ2-7
CDR3 protein: CASSEGQGGYEQYF

V gene: TRBV6-5
CDR3 length: 15
J gene: TRBJ2-2
CDR3 protein: CASSYPEAGTGELFF

V gene: TRBV4-1
CDR3 length: 16
J gene: TRBJ1-2
CDR3 protein: CASSQERNRVIIDYTF

V gene: TRBV9
CDR3 length: 14
J gene: TRBJ2-7
CDR3 protein: CASSAEESPHEQYF

V gene: TRBV6-4
CDR3 length: 16
J gene: TRBJ2-3
CDR3 protein: CASSPETSGGTDTQYF

V gene: TRBV5-4
CDR3 length: 13
J gene: TRBJ2-2
CDR3 protein: CASSLGLSGELFF

V gene: TRBV24-1
CDR3 length: 16
J gene: TRBJ2-5
CDR3 protein: CATSEHPRTEQETQYF

V gene: TRBV9
CDR3 length: 14
J gene: TRBJ1-5
CDR3 protein: CASSVGGGNQPQHF

V gene: TRBV11-3
CDR3 length: 15
J gene: TRBJ2-2
CDR3 protein: CASSEGTGVSGELFF

V gene: TRBV11-3
CDR3 length: 13
J gene: TRBJ2-2
CDR3 protein: CASSLDFAGELFF

V gene: TRBV18
CDR3 length: 13
J gene: TRBJ2-5
CDR3 protein: CASSPLAGETQYF

V gene: TRBV7-2
CDR3 length: 13
J gene: TRBJ1-5
CDR3 protein: CASSPYSNQPQHF

V gene: TRBV7-8
CDR3 length: 15
J gene: TRBJ2-1
CDR3 protein: CASSRSGGAGNEQFF

V gene: TRBV7-9
CDR3 length: 14
J gene: TRBJ1-3
CDR3 protein: CASSPQGSGNTIYF

V gene: TRBV2
CDR3 length: 15
J gene: TRBJ1-4
CDR3 protein: CASSVTGGRGEKLFF

V gene: TRBV19
CDR3 length: 17
J gene: TRBJ2-2
CDR3 protein: CAHISGTGADWTGELFF

V gene: TRBV7-9
CDR3 length: 17
J gene: TRBJ2-2
CDR3 protein: CASTTFRDRVFGGELFF

V gene: TRBV19
CDR3 length: 15
J gene: TRBJ2-1
CDR3 protein: CASRKAGTDYNEQFF

V gene: TRBV9
CDR3 length: 17
J gene: TRBJ2-1
CDR3 protein: CASSAYGVAGGYNEQFF

V gene: TRBV7-2
CDR3 length: 14
J gene: TRBJ1-6
CDR3 protein: CASSRPDNNSPLHF

V gene: TRBV4-2
CDR3 length: 18
J gene: TRBJ2-5
CDR3 protein: CASSQDASGGALVETQYF

V gene: TRBV5-1
CDR3 length: 14
J gene: TRBJ2-1
CDR3 protein: CASSLQGGLNEQFF

V gene: TRBV3-1/TRBV3-2
CDR3 length: 15
J gene: TRBJ1-5
CDR3 protein: CASSPRGVSNQPQHF

V gene: TRBV14
CDR3 length: 12
J gene: TRBJ1-6
CDR3 protein: CASSHSTGIRHF

V gene: TRBV6-5
CDR3 length: 15
J gene: TRBJ1-2
CDR3 protein: CASSYTTSPRRGYTF

V gene: TRBV14
CDR3 length: 16
J gene: TRBJ1-6
CDR3 protein: CASRGPGGYYNSPLHF

V gene: TRBV19
CDR3 length: 17
J gene: TRBJ1-3
CDR3 protein: CASNDRRDGSSGNTIYF

V gene: TRBV19
CDR3 length: 16
J gene: TRBJ2-3
CDR3 protein: CASSKGLALSTDTQYF

V gene: TRBV6-4
CDR3 length: 16
J gene: TRBJ2-6
CDR3 protein: CASSDRASSGANVLTF

V gene: TRBV20-1
CDR3 length: 10
J gene: TRBJ2-1
CDR3 protein: CSATGNEQFF

V gene: TRBV5-4
CDR3 length: 16
J gene: TRBJ1-3
CDR3 protein: CASSSGREASGNTIYF

V gene: TRBV12-3/TRBV12-4
CDR3 length: 12
J gene: TRBJ1-5
CDR3 protein: CASSVEFGPQHF

V gene: TRBV30
CDR3 length: 11
J gene: TRBJ1-1
CDR3 protein: CAWSVSGEAFF

V gene: TRBV6-2/TRBV6-3
CDR3 length: 18
J gene: TRBJ1-5
CDR3 protein: CASSYGGDIYYSNQPQHF

V gene: TRBV2
CDR3 length: 16
J gene: TRBJ1-4
CDR3 protein: CASSFQTVQTNEKLFF

V gene: TRBV13
CDR3 length: 14
J gene: TRBJ2-5
CDR3 protein: CASSPPTGWETQYF

V gene: TRBV7-3
CDR3 length: 17
J gene: TRBJ2-3
CDR3 protein: CASSPSFGGPTTDTQYF

V gene: TRBV12-3/TRBV12-4
CDR3 length: 13
J gene: TRBJ1-2
CDR3 protein: CASRWDKNYGYTF

V gene: TRBV7-2
CDR3 length: 14
J gene: TRBJ2-7
CDR3 protein: CASSLASAAYEQYF

V gene: TRBV5-5
CDR3 length: 15
J gene: TRBJ2-2
CDR3 protein: CASSLGSGVAGELFF

V gene: TRBV5-1
CDR3 length: 12
J gene: TRBJ2-1
CDR3 protein: CASSLVSNEQFF

V gene: TRBV7-2
CDR3 length: 18
J gene: TRBJ1-6
CDR3 protein: CASSLVGQGHPYNSPLHF

V gene: TRBV3-1/TRBV3-2
CDR3 length: 16
J gene: TRBJ2-5
CDR3 protein: CASSHGLTGYQETQYF

V gene: TRBV2
CDR3 length: 19
J gene: TRBJ2-3
CDR3 protein: CASSRLAGALEGITDTQYF

V gene: TRBV5-1
CDR3 length: 15
J gene: TRBJ2-1
CDR3 protein: CASSQNEGSYNEQFF

V gene: TRBV5-1
CDR3 length: 14
J gene: TRBJ2-7
CDR3 protein: CASSPGTSGYEQYF

V gene: TRBV6-1
CDR3 length: 14
J gene: TRBJ1-1
CDR3 protein: CASSELRMNTEAFF

V gene: TRBV19
CDR3 length: 14
J gene: TRBJ1-1
CDR3 protein: CASSPRRANTEAFF

V gene: TRBV28
CDR3 length: 16
J gene: TRBJ2-7
CDR3 protein: CASSATPWGTGSQQYF

V gene: TRBV7-3
CDR3 length: 16
J gene: TRBJ2-1
CDR3 protein: CASSLTAGGHYNEQFF

V gene: TRBV10-1
CDR3 length: 13
J gene: TRBJ2-5
CDR3 protein: CASSDGAQETQYF

V gene: TRBV5-1
CDR3 length: 12
J gene: TRBJ1-1
CDR3 protein: CASSSDYTEAFF

V gene: TRBV6-2/TRBV6-3
CDR3 length: 14
J gene: TRBJ1-5
CDR3 protein: CASSRPGEYQPQHF

V gene: TRBV25-1
CDR3 length: 16
J gene: TRBJ2-2
CDR3 protein: CASSRFGLLGTGELFF